The 8 T cell receptor beta chains in this list originate from one sample, sequenced in a study of OX40 agonist ivuxolimab in advanced cancers. Only in-frame clones appear in the TCRdb table, and some are missing; sequencing was by immunoSEQ multiplex PCR. The sample carries tens of thousands of clones, roughly nine tenths recorded once. Sample: CD4+ or CD8+ T cells sorted from blood, taken in a trial of the OX40 agonist ivuxolimab. These receptors were collected from an adult with an advanced solid tumor such as melanoma, head and neck, liver or kidney cancer.

This chain uses TRBV6-5 with TRBJ2-3; D is unresolved. Trimming cost V 5 bases and J 0 bases, with 9 bases left between them. Germline V gives CDR1 MNHEY, CDR2 SVGAGI. The CDR3 extends over 14 amino acids. The CDR3 spells CASSVATSTDTQYF. CDR3 in DNA: TGTGCCAGCAGTGTAGCAACTAGCACAGATACGCAGTATTTT.

The chain couples TRBV29-1 to TRBJ2-2, with 7 bases matching TRBD1. From germline, CDR1 is SQVTM and CDR2 ANQGSEA. The V gene end was trimmed by 6 bases and the J gene end by 6 bases; junction bases not matched to a gene: 10. The CDR3 is 14 residues long. The CDR3 bases are TGCAGCGTCAATGGGGACAGAGGGTCCGGGGAGCTGTTTTTT. Protein: CSVNGDRGSGELFF.

The gene calls are TRBV30 and TRBJ2-7; D possibly matches TRBD1 or TRBD2 (5 bases each). Per the germline V gene, CDR1 is GTSNPN and CDR2 is SVGIG (reference sequence). The CDR3 spans 13 residues. Trimming left V 0 bases short and J 0 bases short, with 6 bases between. As DNA, the CDR3 is TGTGCCTGGAGTGTCGGGACCTCCTACGAGCAGTACTTC. Residues: CAWSVGTSYEQYF.

V gene TRBV6-4 combines with J gene TRBJ2-7; D may match TRBD1 or TRBD2 (5 bases each). The CDR3 is made up of 13 amino acids. V dropped 6 bases and J dropped 6 bases, with 15 bases sitting between them. Germline CDR1 and CDR2: MRHNA and SNTAGT. The CDR3 nucleotides read TGTGCCAGCAGCTCCGGGACCCTAGGCGAGCAGTACTTC. This encodes CASSSGTLGEQYF.

This chain connects TRBV27 to TRBJ1-1, with 8 nucleotides matching TRBD1. Germline V gives CDR1 MNHEY, CDR2 SMNVEV (reference sequence). V lost 6 bases, J lost 5 bases, and 2 bases stayed unmatched. The CDR3 has 12 amino acids. The CDR3 DNA reads as TGTGCCAGCAGCCAGGGGGCGACTGAAGCTTTCTTT. It encodes CASSQGATEAFF.

The J gene is TRBJ1-2, the V gene TRBV29-1; D is possibly TRBD1 (6 bases). This CDR3 is 14 amino acids long. The V end lost 0 bases, the J end lost 8 bases, and 16 bases lay between the germline ends. Per germline, CDR1 SQVTM and CDR2 ANQGSEA. In DNA, the CDR3 is TGCAGCGTTGAAGACCGAAAGGACAGTGGGGGCTACACCTTC. Translation: CSVEDRKDSGGYTF.

This sequence joins TRBV4-1 and TRBJ1-2; D uncertain. The CDR3 length is 12 residues. The V end was cut by 4 bases, the J end by 5 bases, with 8 bases between. CDR1 and CDR2 from the germline V gene are MGHRA and YSYEKL. The CDR3 bases are TGCGCCAGCAGCCCACTAGAATATGGCTACACCTTC. Protein: CASSPLEYGYTF.

This chain links TRBV27 with TRBJ1-2; D is possibly TRBD1 (5 bases). Trimming stripped 6 bases from V and 4 bases from J, with 15 bases between. The CDR3 totals 14 residues. CDR1 is MNHEY and CDR2 is SMNVEV in the germline V gene (reference sequence). The CDR3 DNA reads TGTGCCAGCAGCCCGGCCTCAAGGGGCTATGGCTACACCTTC. Amino acid sequence: CASSPASRGYGYTF.